The 29 T cell receptor beta chains listed next were all sequenced from one sample in a study of T cell responses to AZD1222 COVID-19 vaccine. Profiling relied on immunoSEQ multiplex PCR, and the TCRdb table lists in-frame clones only, not all of them. The profile shows more than 150,000 clones, approximately 90% of them singletons. The sample consisted of peripheral blood, taken 28 days after the second AZD1222 dose. These receptors were collected from an adult who received the AZD1222 COVID-19 vaccine.

This clone was seen only once. The chain links TRBV18 to TRBJ1-1; D uncertain. Germline CDR1 is KGHSH and CDR2 is LQKENI. Trimming removed 2 bases from V and 0 bases from J, with 10 bases in between. This CDR3 is 15 amino acids long. The CDR3 here is CASSPERVMNTEAFF. In DNA, the CDR3 is TGTGCCAGCTCACCAGAAAGAGTCATGAACACTGAAGCTTTCTTT.

The chain employs TRBV29-1 and TRBJ1-3, with unresolved D. CDR3 length: 14 amino acids. Germline V gene data show CDR1 as SQVTM and CDR2 as ANQGSEA. The germline V and J ends were trimmed by 5 bases and 1 base, with 12 bases remaining between them. The CDR3 sequence is CSVWVRESGNTIYF. For the CDR3, the DNA is TGCAGCGTTTGGGTGAGGGAATCTGGAAACACCATATATTTT.

This clone was counted once. The V call is TRBV12-5, the J call TRBJ2-1; D not certain. This CDR3 is 12 amino acids long. Germline CDR1 reads LGHNT; CDR2 reads FRNRAP. Trimming removed 11 bases from V and 9 bases from J, with 17 bases in between. The CDR3 region is CASGLHAGEQFF. DNA of the CDR3: TGTGCTTCTGGGCTCCACGCAGGTGAGCAGTTCTTC.

The rearrangement joins TRBV14 to TRBJ2-7; weak D call: TRBD1 (6 bases). The CDR3 has 11 amino acids. Looked up from germline, CDR1 is SGHDN and CDR2 is FVKESK. The V gene lost 4 bases and the J gene lost 5 bases, with 6 bases spanning the gap. CDR3 amino acids: CASSRDNEQYF. In DNA form, the CDR3 reads TGTGCCAGCAGCCGGGACAACGAGCAGTACTTC.

V usage is TRBV7-2 and J usage is TRBJ2-1; the match to TRBD2 covers 9 bases. This CDR3 region has 17 residues. CDR1 is SGHTA, CDR2 FQGNSA, per germline. Losses at the gene ends were 5 bases for V and 7 bases for J; bases not matched to a gene: 15. The CDR3 region has the DNA TGTGCCAGCAGCATCAATGCGGTCCTAGCGGGAATAAATGAGCAGTTCTTC. Residues: CASSINAVLAGINEQFF.

A single count supports this clone. V gene TRBV5-5 combines with J gene TRBJ2-7, with D possibly TRBD2 on 5 matching bases. Germline loops: CDR1 SGHKS, CDR2 YYEKEE (reference sequence). The CDR3 has 13 amino acids. The V and J ends lost 4 bases and 2 bases respectively, with 10 bases between them. The chain's CDR3 is CASSQRSAYEQYF. The CDR3 nucleotides are TGTGCCAGCAGCCAGCGGTCAGCCTACGAGCAGTACTTC.

This sequence joins TRBV4-1 and TRBJ1-2, with 10 bases lining up with TRBD1. Germline-derived CDR1 and CDR2 are MGHRA and YSYEKL. The CDR3 totals 15 residues. With 2 bases clipped from V and 4 bases from J, the junction kept 4 bases outside the gene matches. The CDR3 nucleotides are TGCGCCAGCAGCCAACCCGGGACAGGGGTCTATGGCTACACCTTC. The encoded protein is CASSQPGTGVYGYTF.

CDR3 DNA sequence: TGTGCCAGCAGCGTAGACGCATCTAATCAGCCCCAGCATTTT. This translates into CASSVDASNQPQHF. This chain uses TRBV9 with TRBJ1-5, with no clear D. The CDR3 contains 14 residues. CDR1 and CDR2 (germline): SGDLS, YYNGEE. V was shortened by 0 bases and J by 4 bases, with 8 bases between the two germline ends.

The chain has TRBV25-1 and TRBJ2-5; D not certain. This CDR3 contains 8 residues. CDR1 is MGHDK and CDR2 is SYGVNS in the germline V gene. V lost 11 bases to trimming and J lost 8 bases, with 6 bases between them. CDR3 nucleotides: TGTGCCGGAGATACCCAGTACTTC. Its translation: CAGDTQYF.

The genes are TRBV6-2 or TRBV6-3 and TRBJ2-1; D unresolved. The germline V and J ends were trimmed by 2 bases and 8 bases, with 16 bases remaining between them. This CDR3 has 15 amino acids. Germline V gene sequence: CDR1 MNHEY, CDR2 SVGEGT. CDR3: CASSYITPFGDEQFF. In DNA form, the CDR3 reads TGTGCCAGCAGTTACATTACACCCTTTGGGGATGAGCAGTTCTTC.

This clone was counted a single time. The V call is TRBV11-2, the J call TRBJ1-4; no reliable D call. This CDR3 spans 15 amino acids. Germline assignment: CDR1 SGHAT and CDR2 FQNNGV. V shed 5 bases and J shed 0 bases, with 10 bases lying between them. This CDR3 reads CASSASPATNEKLFF. The DNA of the CDR3 is TGTGCCAGCAGCGCCTCACCGGCAACTAATGAAAAACTGTTTTTT.

CDR3 protein: CASSLDSSTKGYEQYF. CDR3 nucleotide sequence: TGCGCCAGCAGCTTGGACTCGTCCACCAAGGGCTACGAGCAGTACTTC. The V and J genes are TRBV5-1 and TRBJ2-7; D is uncertain. Germline CDR1 and CDR2: SGHRS and YFSETQ. With 0 bases removed from V and 3 bases from J, the gap between germline ends came to 16 bases. CDR3 length equals 16 residues.

The chain recombines TRBV19 with TRBJ1-1; tentatively, D is TRBD1 (6 bases). V gave up 4 bases and J gave up 0 bases, with 15 bases separating them. This CDR3 has 16 amino acids. Germline CDR1 is LNHDA and CDR2 is SQIVND (reference sequence). The CDR3: CASSTIKTGLNTEAFF. CDR3 DNA: TGTGCCAGTAGTACGATTAAGACAGGACTGAACACTGAAGCTTTCTTT.

This chain uses TRBV28 with TRBJ2-1; D not resolved. Germline CDR1 and CDR2: MDHEN and SYDVKM. The V end lost 4 bases, the J end lost 9 bases, and 7 bases lay between the germline ends. CDR3 length: 11 amino acids. CDR3 sequence: CASSSPGEQFF. In nucleotides, the CDR3 is TGTGCCAGCAGTTCCCCGGGTGAGCAGTTCTTC.

V and J are TRBV9 and TRBJ2-3; weak D call: TRBD2 (5 bases). V gave up 4 bases and J gave up 0 bases, with 9 bases separating them. Per germline, CDR1 SGDLS and CDR2 YYNGEE. The CDR3 has 14 amino acids. For the CDR3, the DNA is TGTGCCAGCAGCCTAGCTGCTAGCACAGATACGCAGTATTTT. Amino acids: CASSLAASTDTQYF.

The rearrangement joins TRBV18 to TRBJ2-1; 10 nucleotides align to TRBD1. The CDR3 totals 14 residues. With 4 bases clipped from V and 7 bases from J, the junction kept 4 bases outside the gene matches. Looked up from germline, CDR1 is KGHSH and CDR2 is LQKENI. This CDR3 reads CASSHGQGVNEQFF. DNA for the CDR3: TGTGCCAGCTCACACGGACAGGGGGTGAATGAGCAGTTCTTC. The entire variable domain, with the rest obtained from reference TRBV18 and TRBJ2-1, is as follows: NAGVMQNPRHLVRRRGQEARLRCSPMKGHSHVYWYRQLPEEGLKFMVYLQKENIIDESGMPKERFSAEFPKEGPSILRIQQVVRGDSAAYFCASSHGQGVNEQFFGPGTRLTVL.

The rearrangement joins TRBV28 to TRBJ2-5, with D uncertain. In germline, CDR1 is MDHEN, CDR2 SYDVKM. Trimming pared 5 bases from V and 2 bases from J, leaving 12 bases between. The CDR3 consists of 14 residues. Here the CDR3 reads CASSPDGQQETQYF. For the CDR3, the DNA is TGTGCCAGCAGTCCGGACGGGCAACAAGAGACCCAGTACTTC.

The chain is built from TRBV7-2 and TRBJ1-4, with D maybe TRBD1 (6 bases). V lost 5 bases and J lost 6, with 19 bases in between. Germline V gene lookup returns CDR1 SGHTA and CDR2 FQGNSA. The CDR3 contains 16 residues. CDR3 region: CASSHFRGGVDEKLFF. The CDR3 DNA is TGTGCCAGCAGCCATTTCCGGGGGGGCGTTGATGAAAAACTGTTTTTT.

This clone showed up just a few times. The rearrangement uses TRBV5-1 and TRBJ2-2; no clear D. Trimming stripped 2 bases from V and 4 bases from J, with 6 bases between. CDR3 size: 13 residues. CDR1 is SGHRS, CDR2 YFSETQ, per germline. CDR3 protein: CASSLDFTGELFF. The CDR3 DNA reads as TGCGCCAGCAGCTTAGATTTCACCGGGGAGCTGTTTTTT.

The V call is TRBV6-1, the J call TRBJ2-3; D unclear. This CDR3 spans 16 amino acids. V dropped 4 bases and J dropped 1 base, with 15 bases sitting between them. Germline V gene sequence: CDR1 MNHNS, CDR2 SASEGT. The CDR3 reads CASSARYTSGTDTQYF. The CDR3 nucleotides are TGTGCCAGCAGTGCTAGATATACCTCCGGCACAGATACGCAGTATTTT.

The J gene is TRBJ2-5, the V gene TRBV24-1, with a possible D match to TRBD2 (6 bases). CDR1 KGHDR and CDR2 SFDVKD come from the germline V gene. This CDR3 contains 14 residues. Trimming pared 2 bases from V and 5 bases from J, leaving 11 bases between. CDR3 DNA: TGTGCCACCAGTGATTCAGGGAGGCCGGAGACCCAGTACTTC. This sequence encodes CATSDSGRPETQYF.

V and J are TRBV12-3 or TRBV12-4 and TRBJ2-1, with unresolved D. CDR3 length: 13 residues. Trimming took off 6 bases at V and 3 bases at J, with 9 bases between the two ends. Written as DNA, the CDR3 is TGTGCCAGCAGGGATAGTAGCTACAATGAGCAGTTCTTC. As protein: CASRDSSYNEQFF.

The chain has TRBV30 and TRBJ1-5; the D is unclear. In germline, CDR1 is GTSNPN, CDR2 SVGIG (reference sequence). The V and J ends lost 0 bases and 1 base respectively, with 13 bases between them. This CDR3 region has 16 residues. The chain's CDR3 is CAWSVKRASSNQPQHF. The CDR3 DNA reads TGTGCCTGGAGTGTAAAGAGGGCGTCGAGCAATCAGCCCCAGCATTTT.

A word on this clone: The sample has other DNA sequences that encode this CDR3 too. V gene TRBV28 combines with J gene TRBJ1-2; D is perhaps TRBD1 (6 bases). The CDR3 covers 15 residues. Germline V lookup: CDR1 MDHEN, CDR2 SYDVKM. Trimming removed 6 bases from V and 0 bases from J, with 14 bases in between. CDR3 residues: CASSGTGRANYGYTF. The CDR3 DNA reads TGTGCCAGCAGCGGAACAGGGAGAGCTAACTATGGCTACACCTTC.

The CDR3 DNA follows: TGTGCCAGCAGCTCCGTCCCAGGGTACCACGAGCAGTACTTC. Translated, it gives CASSSVPGYHEQYF. This chain links TRBV7-2 with TRBJ2-7, with a weak D call TRBD1 (5 bases). The CDR3 is 14 amino acids. Per germline, CDR1 SGHTA and CDR2 FQGNSA. V lost 4 bases and J 5 bases, leaving 15 bases between the germline ends.

This chain connects TRBV5-1 to TRBJ2-1; D remains ambiguous. This CDR3 contains 12 residues. From germline, CDR1 is SGHRS and CDR2 YFSETQ. V lost 0 bases and J lost 2, with 0 bases in between. The CDR3: CASSLAYNEQFF. Here the CDR3 DNA reads TGCGCCAGCAGCTTGGCCTACAATGAGCAGTTCTTC.

The chain joins TRBV30 to TRBJ1-2; 9 positions match TRBD1. Germline CDR1 GTSNPN, CDR2 SVGIG (reference sequence). The CDR3 contains 13 residues. With V trimmed by 2 bases and J by 7 bases, 5 bases remained unmatched. DNA for the CDR3: TGTGCCTGGAGTCCCGACAGGGGGTTTGGCTACACCTTC. Translating gives CAWSPDRGFGYTF.

This chain uses TRBV28 with TRBJ1-5; possibly TRBD1 for D (6 bases). The CDR3 covers 15 residues. V gave up 5 bases and J gave up 5 bases, with 16 bases separating them. Germline V lookup: CDR1 MDHEN, CDR2 SYDVKM. CDR3 amino acids: CASSLASGVDQPQHF. CDR3 bases: TGTGCCAGCAGTCTAGCCTCAGGGGTGGATCAGCCCCAGCATTTT.

The rearrangement joins TRBV7-2 to TRBJ2-5; possibly TRBD1 for D (6 bases). Between the trimmed V and J ends, which lost 3 bases and 1 base, there was a span of 15 bases. The germline gives CDR1 SGHTA, CDR2 FQGNSA. This CDR3 is built from 16 residues. DNA of the CDR3: TGTGCCAGCAGCTTGAGGGGGTTGATGCTCCAAGAGACCCAGTACTTC. It translates to CASSLRGLMLQETQYF.